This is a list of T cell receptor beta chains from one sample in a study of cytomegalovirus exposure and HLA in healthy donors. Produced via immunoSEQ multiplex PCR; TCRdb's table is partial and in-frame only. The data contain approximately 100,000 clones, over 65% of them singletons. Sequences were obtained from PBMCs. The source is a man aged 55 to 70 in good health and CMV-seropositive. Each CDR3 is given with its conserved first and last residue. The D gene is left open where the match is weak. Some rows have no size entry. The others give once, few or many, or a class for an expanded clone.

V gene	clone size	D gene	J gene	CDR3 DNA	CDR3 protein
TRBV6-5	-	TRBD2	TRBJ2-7	TGTGCCAGCAGTTTCGGACTAGCGGGCGAGCAGTACTTC	CASSFGLAGEQYF
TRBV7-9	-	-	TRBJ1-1	TGTGCCAGCAGACCTGGCGGGGCCCTTGAAGCTTTCTTT	CASRPGGALEAFF
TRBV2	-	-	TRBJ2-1	TGTGCCAGCAGGGTGCTAATAGTATTGGGCGAACAAAAGCAGTTCTTC	CASRVLIVLGEQKQFF
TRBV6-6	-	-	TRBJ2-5	TGTGCCAGCATTAGGGGGGAGACCCAGTACTTC	CASIRGETQYF
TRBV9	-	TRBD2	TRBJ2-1	TGTGCCAGCAGTCTTCTAGCGGGGGCCCTCAATGAGCAGTTCTTC	CASSLLAGALNEQFF
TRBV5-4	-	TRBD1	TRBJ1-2	TGTGCCAGCAGCCCCTCACCGGACAGGGACGCCTACACCTTC	CASSPSPDRDAYTF
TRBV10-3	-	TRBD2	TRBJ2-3	TGTGCCATCAGTGGAAGGGACTACCAGTCTAGCACAGATACGCAGTATTTT	CAISGRDYQSSTDTQYF
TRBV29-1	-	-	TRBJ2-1	TGCAGCGTTAGTCGGGGGTTGAGAGGGAACAATGAGCAGTTCTTC	CSVSRGLRGNNEQFF
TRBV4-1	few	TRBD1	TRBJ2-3	TGCGCCAGCAGCCAAGATAGAACAGGGGGCGTTACAGATACGCAGTATTTT	CASSQDRTGGVTDTQYF
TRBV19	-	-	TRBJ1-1	TGTGCCAGTAGCCCACGCGACACAATTGAAGCTTTCTTT	CASSPRDTIEAFF
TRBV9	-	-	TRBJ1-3	TGTGCCAGCAGCCTTACCTCCGTCAGCTCTGGAAACACCATATATTTT	CASSLTSVSSGNTIYF